This T cell receptor beta chain was retrieved from a study of CD8 T cells in ankylosing spondylitis. Findings and limits, study-wide: A TCR beta motif of eight highly homologous variants appeared characteristic of ankylosing spondylitis blood. Reactive arthritis synovial fluid and blood previously showed some of these motif variants.

With respect to this clonotype: Its antigen is as yet unknown.

The CDR3 is 15 amino acids. The V gene lost 0 bases and the J gene lost 3 bases, with 8 bases spanning the gap. Germline CDR1 and CDR2: LGHDT and YNNKEL (reference sequence). TCRdb re-called the 5' RACE reads with MiXCR, one entry per CDR3 protein. The profile shows around 770,000 distinct CDR3 sequences, over 15% of them singletons. Input material: blood, either unsorted or a sorted T cell fraction (not recorded which). The chain has TRBV3-1 and TRBJ1-4, with D unclear. The TCR comes from a male donor with ankylosing spondylitis. CDR3 bases: TGTGCCAGCAGCCAAGATTTCACGTCTAATGAAAAACTGTTTTTT. Protein: CASSQDFTSNEKLFF.